The source of this T cell receptor beta chain is a study of T cell clonotyping in hematopoietic cell transplantation. Points from the study as a whole: After transplant, recipient diversity fell while pathologically expanded clonotypes grew through day 180. Few recipient clonotypes overlapped donors; over 95% were de novo at given depth.

Concerning this clone: Its antigen is unknown.

CDR1 and CDR2 from the germline V gene are MGHDK and SYGVNS. The CDR3 spans 18 residues. Deletions cut 4 bases from V and 5 bases from J, with 21 bases between. Time point reported: recipient sample about 28 days before transplant, after cytoreduction. Recipients were bled about 28 days pretransplant and at posttransplant days 30, 100, 180. TCRdb keeps only in-frame clones here, not all; method: immunoSEQ multiplex PCR. This sample has 25,000 to 35,000 clones, with around 70% found just once. This chain connects TRBV25-1 to TRBJ2-6; D is possibly TRBD1 (5 bases). The clonotype originates from a man in his fifties with myelodysplastic syndrome. Some clones in this sample may be carry-over from other donors' samples. This material consisted of peripheral blood mononuclear cells, taken before stem cell transplant. The CDR3 here is CASSVRKEGQSRANVLTF. The CDR3 DNA is TGTGCCAGCAGTGTAAGAAAAGAAGGACAAAGTCGGGCCAACGTCCTGACTTTC.